This T cell receptor beta chain was obtained from a study of T cell responses to AZD1222 COVID-19 vaccine. Germline V gene lookup returns CDR1 SGHDN and CDR2 FVKESK. The CDR3 runs to 14 residues. The V end was cut by 0 bases, the J end by 4 bases, with 9 bases between. As regards this clone: As yet, its antigen is unknown.

General study results and limits: Repertoires were sampled only after the peak T cell response. Clonal diversity was possibly underestimated; the donors were predominantly white British and more often female.

Using immunoSEQ multiplex PCR, the repertoire was profiled, and TCRdb retains in-frame clones only, with some absent. The repertoire holds roughly 140,000 clones, with approximately 89% as singletons. Here the sequenced sample was peripheral blood, taken on day 0 of MenACWY control vaccination. This sequence joins TRBV14 and TRBJ1-2, with D possibly TRBD1 on 6 matching bases. This receptor was identified in an adult in good health. The CDR3 sequence: CASSQDPGAYGYTF. The CDR3 DNA is TGTGCCAGCAGCCAAGACCCAGGGGCCTATGGCTACACCTTC.